The 11 T cell receptor beta chains reported below all come from one sample, sequenced in a study of blood T cell repertoires in COVID-19. Here immunoSEQ multiplex PCR was the method, and the copy in TCRdb shows in-frame clones only, minus some. The table records around 210,000 clones, about 82% of them present only once. Sequencing was carried out using peripheral blood. The receptors were gathered from a man over 45 with COVID-19, enrolled during active disease.

This clone was detected once. V usage is TRBV6-1 and J usage is TRBJ1-3; no clear D gene. CDR1 and CDR2 (germline): MNHNS, SASEGT. Trimming shortened V by 3 bases and J by 0 bases, and 6 bases separated the two germline ends. This CDR3 has 14 residues. The CDR3 sequence: CASSEGNSGNTIYF. Written as DNA, the CDR3 is TGTGCCAGCAGTGAGGGCAACTCTGGAAACACCATATATTTT.

The chain employs TRBV4-1 and TRBJ2-7; 12 bases agree with TRBD2. V lost 0 bases and J lost 1; bases outside the gene matches: 10. Germline-derived CDR1 and CDR2 are MGHRA and YSYEKL. CDR3 size: 19 residues. CDR3 DNA sequence: TGCGCCAGCAGCCAAGATTGGGCTAGCGGGGGGGTCCCTTCCTACGAGCAGTACTTC. This translates into CASSQDWASGGVPSYEQYF.

J is TRBJ2-5 and V is TRBV12-3 or TRBV12-4; D is unresolved. The V gene lost 2 bases and the J gene lost 5 bases, with 6 bases spanning the gap. The CDR3 loop spans 12 amino acids. CDR3 residues: CASSLLEETQYF. The DNA of the CDR3 is TGTGCCAGCAGTTTATTAGAGGAGACCCAGTACTTC.

The V call is TRBV5-4, the J call TRBJ2-2, with 12 nucleotides matching TRBD2. This CDR3 comprises 16 residues. Germline V lookup: CDR1 SGHNT, CDR2 YYREEE (reference sequence). The V segment lost 3 bases and the J segment 0 bases; nucleotides outside the gene matches: 0. The CDR3 here is CASSWTSGANTGELFF. The CDR3 region has the DNA TGTGCCAGCAGCTGGACTAGCGGGGCGAACACCGGGGAGCTGTTTTTT.

The CDR3 spells CASSLFEGASTGELFF. CDR3 sequence (DNA): TGTGCCAGCAGCTTATTTGAGGGGGCGAGCACCGGGGAGCTGTTTTTT. The chain uses TRBV7-3 and TRBJ2-2, with TRBD1 matching over 7 bases. V was clipped by 2 bases and J by 4 bases; unmatched bases: 7. CDR3 length equals 16 residues. CDR1 is SGHTA and CDR2 is FQGTGA in the germline V gene. The variable domain in full, completed from reference TRBV7-3 and TRBJ2-2, reads GAGVSQTPSNKVTEKGKYVELRCDPISGHTALYWYRQSLGQGPEFLIYFQGTGAADDSGLPNDRFFAVRPEGSVSTLKIQRTERGDSAVYLCASSLFEGASTGELFFGEGSRLTVL.

The table lists this clone with a count of one. This chain links TRBV4-3 with TRBJ2-5, with TRBD2 as a possible D gene (5 bases). In germline, CDR1 is LGHNA, CDR2 YSLEER. This CDR3 is built from 15 residues. The germline V and J ends were trimmed by 0 bases and 3 bases, with 11 bases remaining between them. The CDR3 region is CASSQDEGPKETQYF. The CDR3 DNA follows: TGCGCCAGCAGCCAAGACGAGGGCCCCAAAGAGACCCAGTACTTC.

This chain joins TRBV6-2 or TRBV6-3 and TRBJ2-7, with no clear D. Germline V gives CDR1 MNHEY, CDR2 SVGEGT. The ends were cut back, 5 bases at V and 4 bases at J, with 6 bases in the middle. This CDR3 has 11 amino acids. DNA for the CDR3: TGTGCCAGCAGTACGGTATACGAGCAGTACTTC. This codes for CASSTVYEQYF.

The V and J genes are TRBV21-1 and TRBJ2-2; no check of the table's D call, TRBD1, against the DNA was made. TRBV21-1 is a pseudogene locus. This CDR3 region has 16 residues. This CDR3 is CASSKDRGANTGELFF. CDR3 sequence (DNA): TGTGCCAGCAGCAAAGACAGGGGGGCGAACACCGGGGAGCTGTTTTTT.

This clone came up once. This chain uses TRBV4-2 with TRBJ1-2; 7 bases match TRBD1. The germline V gene encodes CDR1 LGHNA and CDR2 YNFKEQ. V lost 3 bases, J lost 7 bases, and 5 bases stayed unmatched. The CDR3 sequence is 13 residues long. The CDR3 region is CASSQNRGGGYTF. In nucleotides, the CDR3 is TGTGCCAGCAGCCAGAACAGGGGTGGTGGCTACACCTTC.

This chain uses TRBV13 with TRBJ2-3; 12 bases line up with TRBD2. The CDR3 length is 12 residues. V gave up 6 bases and J gave up 10 bases; unmatched junction bases: 2. Germline lookup yields CDR1 PRHDT and CDR2 FYEKMQ (reference sequence). CDR3 amino acids: CASRRTSGAQYF. CDR3 bases: TGTGCCAGCAGGAGGACTAGCGGGGCGCAGTATTTT.

V gene TRBV11-1 combines with J gene TRBJ1-2, with 7 bases fitting TRBD1. Germline CDR1 SGHAT, CDR2 FQDESV (reference sequence). The CDR3 contains 15 residues. V lost 5 bases to trimming and J lost 4 bases; unmatched junction nucleotides: 10. The CDR3 sequence is CASSIHQGGTYGYTF. DNA of the CDR3: TGTGCCAGCAGCATCCATCAAGGGGGCACCTATGGCTACACCTTC.